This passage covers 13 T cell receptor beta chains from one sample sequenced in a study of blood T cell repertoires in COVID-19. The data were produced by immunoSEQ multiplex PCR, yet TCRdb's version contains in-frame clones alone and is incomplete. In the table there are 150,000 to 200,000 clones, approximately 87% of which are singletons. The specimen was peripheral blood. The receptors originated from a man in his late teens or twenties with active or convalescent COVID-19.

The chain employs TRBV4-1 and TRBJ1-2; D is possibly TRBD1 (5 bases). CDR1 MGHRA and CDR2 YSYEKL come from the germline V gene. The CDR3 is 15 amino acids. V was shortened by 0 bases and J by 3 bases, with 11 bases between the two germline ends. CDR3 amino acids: CASSQDPQGYYGYTF. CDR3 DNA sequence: TGCGCCAGCAGCCAAGATCCCCAGGGCTACTATGGCTACACCTTC.

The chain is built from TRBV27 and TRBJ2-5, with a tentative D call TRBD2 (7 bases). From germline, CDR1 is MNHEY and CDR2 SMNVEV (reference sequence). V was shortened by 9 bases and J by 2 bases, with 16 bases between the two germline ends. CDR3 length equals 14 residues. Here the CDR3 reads CASRLRGGQETQYF. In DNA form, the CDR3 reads TGTGCCAGTAGGCTAAGGGGGGGACAAGAGACCCAGTACTTC.

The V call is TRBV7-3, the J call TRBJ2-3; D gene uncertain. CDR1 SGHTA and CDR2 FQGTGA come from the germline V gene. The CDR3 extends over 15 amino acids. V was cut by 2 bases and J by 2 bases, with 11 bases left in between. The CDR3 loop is CASSLGARSTDTQYF. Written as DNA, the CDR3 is TGTGCCAGCAGCTTAGGAGCGCGGTCCACAGATACGCAGTATTTT.

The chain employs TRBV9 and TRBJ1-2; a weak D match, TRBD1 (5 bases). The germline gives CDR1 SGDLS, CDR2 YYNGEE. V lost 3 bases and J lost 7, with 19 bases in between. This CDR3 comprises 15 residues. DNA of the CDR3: TGTGCCAGCAGCGCTGGAGGGGTAGGGAAGGGTGGCTACACCTTC. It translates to CASSAGGVGKGGYTF. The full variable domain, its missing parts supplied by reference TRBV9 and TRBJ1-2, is DSGVTQTPKHLITATGQRVTLRCSPRSGDLSVYWYQQSLDQGLQFLIQYYNGEERAKGNILERFSAQQFPDLHSELNLSSLELGDSALYFCASSAGGVGKGGYTFGSGTRLTVV.

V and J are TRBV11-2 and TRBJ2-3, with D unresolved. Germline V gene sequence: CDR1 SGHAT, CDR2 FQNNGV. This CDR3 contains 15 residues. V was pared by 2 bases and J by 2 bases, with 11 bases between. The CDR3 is CASSLMERYTDTQYF. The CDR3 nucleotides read TGTGCCAGCAGCTTAATGGAGAGATACACAGATACGCAGTATTTT.

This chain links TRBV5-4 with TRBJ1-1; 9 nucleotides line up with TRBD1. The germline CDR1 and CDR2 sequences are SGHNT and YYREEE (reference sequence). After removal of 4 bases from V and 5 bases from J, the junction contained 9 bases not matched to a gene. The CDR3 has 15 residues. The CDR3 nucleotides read TGTGCCAGCAGCCTAATGGGACAGGGCAGAACTGAAGCTTTCTTT. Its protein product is CASSLMGQGRTEAFF.

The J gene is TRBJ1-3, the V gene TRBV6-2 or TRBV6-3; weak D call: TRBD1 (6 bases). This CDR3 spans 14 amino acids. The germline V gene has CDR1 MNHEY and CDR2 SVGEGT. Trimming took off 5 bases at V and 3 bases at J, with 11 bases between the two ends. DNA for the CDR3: TGTGCCAGCAGTCAGCAGGGGTATGGAAACACCATATATTTT. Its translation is CASSQQGYGNTIYF.

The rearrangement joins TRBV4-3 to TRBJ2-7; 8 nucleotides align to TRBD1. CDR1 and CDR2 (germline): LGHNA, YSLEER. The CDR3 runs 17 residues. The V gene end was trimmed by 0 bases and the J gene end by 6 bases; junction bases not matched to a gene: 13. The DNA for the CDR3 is TGCGCCAGCAGCCAAGATACAGTGAGACAGGGGAAAAGCGAGCAGTACTTC. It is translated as CASSQDTVRQGKSEQYF.

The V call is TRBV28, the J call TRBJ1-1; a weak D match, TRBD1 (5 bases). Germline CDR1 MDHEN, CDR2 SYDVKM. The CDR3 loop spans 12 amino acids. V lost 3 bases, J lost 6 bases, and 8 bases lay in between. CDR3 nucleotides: TGTGCCAGCAGTTTTACGGGGGCTGAAGCTTTCTTT. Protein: CASSFTGAEAFF.

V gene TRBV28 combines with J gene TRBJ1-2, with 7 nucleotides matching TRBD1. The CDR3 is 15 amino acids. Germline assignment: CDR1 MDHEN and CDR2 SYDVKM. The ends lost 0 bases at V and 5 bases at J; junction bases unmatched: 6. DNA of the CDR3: TGTGCCAGCAGTTTATGGCGGGACAGCTCTTATGGCTACACCTTC. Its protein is CASSLWRDSSYGYTF.

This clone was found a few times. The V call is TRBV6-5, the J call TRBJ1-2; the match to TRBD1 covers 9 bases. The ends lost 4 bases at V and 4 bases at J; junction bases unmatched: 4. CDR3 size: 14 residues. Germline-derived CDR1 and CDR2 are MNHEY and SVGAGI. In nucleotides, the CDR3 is TGTGCCAGCAGTTCCGGACAGGGGAGCTATGGCTACACCTTC. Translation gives CASSSGQGSYGYTF.

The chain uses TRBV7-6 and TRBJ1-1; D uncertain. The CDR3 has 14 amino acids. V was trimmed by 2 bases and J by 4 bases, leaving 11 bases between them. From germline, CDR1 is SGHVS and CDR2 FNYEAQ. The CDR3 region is CASSLNGGLTEAFF. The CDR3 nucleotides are TGTGCCAGCAGCTTAAACGGCGGTCTCACTGAAGCTTTCTTT.

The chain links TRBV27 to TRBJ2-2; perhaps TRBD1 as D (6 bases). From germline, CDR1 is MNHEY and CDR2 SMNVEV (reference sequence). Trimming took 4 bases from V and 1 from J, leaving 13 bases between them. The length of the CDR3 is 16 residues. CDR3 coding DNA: TGTGCCAGCAGTTCCCTGGACAGCCTGAACACCGGGGAGCTGTTTTTT. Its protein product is CASSSLDSLNTGELFF.